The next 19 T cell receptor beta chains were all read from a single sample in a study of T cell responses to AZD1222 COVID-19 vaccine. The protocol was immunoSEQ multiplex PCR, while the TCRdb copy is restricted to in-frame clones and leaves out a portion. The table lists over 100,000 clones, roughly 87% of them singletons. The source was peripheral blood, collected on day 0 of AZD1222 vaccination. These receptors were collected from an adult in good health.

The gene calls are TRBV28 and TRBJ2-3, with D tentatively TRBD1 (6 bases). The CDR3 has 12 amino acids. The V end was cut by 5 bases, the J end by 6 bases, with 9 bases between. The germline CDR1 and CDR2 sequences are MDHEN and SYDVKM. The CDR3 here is CASSVQGDTQYF. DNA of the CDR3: TGTGCCAGCAGTGTCCAGGGGGATACGCAGTATTTT.

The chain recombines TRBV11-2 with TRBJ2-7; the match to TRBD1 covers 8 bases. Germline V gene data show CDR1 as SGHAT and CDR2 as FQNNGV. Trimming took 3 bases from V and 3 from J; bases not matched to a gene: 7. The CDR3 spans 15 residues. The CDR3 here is CASSFGQGPSYEQYF. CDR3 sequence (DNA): TGTGCCAGCAGCTTCGGACAGGGCCCCAGCTACGAGCAGTACTTC. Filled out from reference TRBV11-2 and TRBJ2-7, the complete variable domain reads EAGVAQSPRYKIIEKRQSVAFWCNPISGHATLYWYQQILGQGPKLLIQFQNNGVVDDSQLPKDRFSAERLKGVDSTLKIQPAKLEDSAVYLCASSFGQGPSYEQYFGPGTRLTVT.

As DNA, the CDR3 is TGTGCCAGCAGCCAAGATCAAGTTTGGAACACCGGGGAGCTGTTTTTT. This codes for CASSQDQVWNTGELFF. V is TRBV3-1 (or the pseudogene TRBV3-2) and J is TRBJ2-2; D is unclear. The germline V gene encodes CDR1 LGHDT and CDR2 YNNKEL (reference sequence). This CDR3 has 16 amino acids. The V gene lost 0 bases and the J gene lost 1 base, with 9 bases spanning the gap.

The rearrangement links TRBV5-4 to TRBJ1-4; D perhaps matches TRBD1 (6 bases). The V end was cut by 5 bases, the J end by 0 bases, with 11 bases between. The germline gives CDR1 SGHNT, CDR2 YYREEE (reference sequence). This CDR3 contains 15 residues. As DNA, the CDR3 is TGTGCCAGCAGTAAGGGACAAGCAACTAATGAAAAACTGTTTTTT. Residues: CASSKGQATNEKLFF.

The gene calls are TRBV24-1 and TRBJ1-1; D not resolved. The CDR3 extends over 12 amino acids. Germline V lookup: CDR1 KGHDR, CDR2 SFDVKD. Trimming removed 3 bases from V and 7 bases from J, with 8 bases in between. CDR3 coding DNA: TGTGCCACCAGTGATAAGGGTTTTGAAGCTTTCTTT. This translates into CATSDKGFEAFF.

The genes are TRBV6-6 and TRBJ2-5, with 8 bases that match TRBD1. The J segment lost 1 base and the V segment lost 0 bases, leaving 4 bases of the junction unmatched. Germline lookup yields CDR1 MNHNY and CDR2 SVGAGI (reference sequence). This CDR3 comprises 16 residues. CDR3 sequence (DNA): TGTGCCAGCAGTTACTCTTCAGGGGGCGGCCAAGAGACCCAGTACTTC. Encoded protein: CASSYSSGGGQETQYF.

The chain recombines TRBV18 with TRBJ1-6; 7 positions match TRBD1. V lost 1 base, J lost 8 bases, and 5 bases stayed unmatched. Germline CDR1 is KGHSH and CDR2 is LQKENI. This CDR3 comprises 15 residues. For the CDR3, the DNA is TGTGCCAGCTCACCACTGGCAGGGGGGGATTCACCCCTCCACTTT. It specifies CASSPLAGGDSPLHF.

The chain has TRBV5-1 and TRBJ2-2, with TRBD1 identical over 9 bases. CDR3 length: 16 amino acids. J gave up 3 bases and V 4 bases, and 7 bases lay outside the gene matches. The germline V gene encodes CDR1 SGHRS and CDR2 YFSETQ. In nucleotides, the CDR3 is TGCGCCAGCAGCCCTACAGGGGGCTTTGACACCGGGGAGCTGTTTTTT. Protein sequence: CASSPTGGFDTGELFF. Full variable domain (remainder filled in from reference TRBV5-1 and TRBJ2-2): KAGVTQTPRYLIKTRGQQVTLSCSPISGHRSVSWYQQTPGQGLQFLFEYFSETQRNKGNFPGRFSGRQFSNSRSEMNVSTLELGDSALYLCASSPTGGFDTGELFFGEGSRLTVL.

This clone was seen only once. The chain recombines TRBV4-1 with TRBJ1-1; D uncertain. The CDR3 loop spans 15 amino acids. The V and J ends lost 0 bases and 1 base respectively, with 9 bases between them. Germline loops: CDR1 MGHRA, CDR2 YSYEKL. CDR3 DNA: TGCGCCAGCAGCCAAGATCAGGCAGAGAACACTGAAGCTTTCTTT. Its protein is CASSQDQAENTEAFF.

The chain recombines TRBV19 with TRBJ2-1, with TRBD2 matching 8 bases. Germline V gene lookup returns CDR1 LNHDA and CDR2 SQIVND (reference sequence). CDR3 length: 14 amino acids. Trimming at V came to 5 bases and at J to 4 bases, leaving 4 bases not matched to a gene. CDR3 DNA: TGTGCCAGTAGTCACGGGAGGGATTACAATGAGCAGTTCTTC. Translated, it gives CASSHGRDYNEQFF.

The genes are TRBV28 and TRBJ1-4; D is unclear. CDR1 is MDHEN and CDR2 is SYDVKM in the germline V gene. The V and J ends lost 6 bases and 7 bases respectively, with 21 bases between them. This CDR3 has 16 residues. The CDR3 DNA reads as TGTGCCAGCAGGTCCTTCGGGCAGGAACTTATTGAAAAACTGTTTTTT. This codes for CASRSFGQELIEKLFF.

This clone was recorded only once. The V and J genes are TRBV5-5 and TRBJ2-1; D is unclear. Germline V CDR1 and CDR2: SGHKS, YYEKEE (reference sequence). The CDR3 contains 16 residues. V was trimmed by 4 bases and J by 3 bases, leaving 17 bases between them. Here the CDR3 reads CASSPTISDLYNEQFF. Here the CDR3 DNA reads TGTGCCAGCAGCCCCACAATTTCCGACCTCTACAATGAGCAGTTCTTC.

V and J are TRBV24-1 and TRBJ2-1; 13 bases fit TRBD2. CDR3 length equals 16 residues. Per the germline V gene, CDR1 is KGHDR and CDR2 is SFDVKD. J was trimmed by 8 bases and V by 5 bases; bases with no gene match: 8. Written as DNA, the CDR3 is TGTGCCACCAGTGCCATGAGGACTAGCGGGAGCCATGAGCAGTTCTTC. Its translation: CATSAMRTSGSHEQFF.

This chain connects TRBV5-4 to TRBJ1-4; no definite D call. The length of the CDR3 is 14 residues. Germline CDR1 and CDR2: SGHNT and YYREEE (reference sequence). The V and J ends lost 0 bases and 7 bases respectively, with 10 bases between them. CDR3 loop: CASSLAGFPEKLFF. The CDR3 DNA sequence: TGTGCCAGCAGCTTGGCGGGGTTTCCTGAAAAACTGTTTTTT.

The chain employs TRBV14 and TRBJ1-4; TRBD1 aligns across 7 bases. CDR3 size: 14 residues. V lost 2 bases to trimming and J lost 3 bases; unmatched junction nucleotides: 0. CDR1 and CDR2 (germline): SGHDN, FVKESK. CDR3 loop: CASSQTGANEKLFF. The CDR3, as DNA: TGTGCCAGCAGCCAAACAGGGGCTAATGAAAAACTGTTTTTT.

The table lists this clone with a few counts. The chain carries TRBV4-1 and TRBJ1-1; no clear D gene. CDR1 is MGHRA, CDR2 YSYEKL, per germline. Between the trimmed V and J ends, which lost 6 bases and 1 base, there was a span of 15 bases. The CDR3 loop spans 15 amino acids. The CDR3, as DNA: TGCGCCAGCAGAAACGCCCTTGCATGGAACACTGAAGCTTTCTTT. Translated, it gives CASRNALAWNTEAFF.

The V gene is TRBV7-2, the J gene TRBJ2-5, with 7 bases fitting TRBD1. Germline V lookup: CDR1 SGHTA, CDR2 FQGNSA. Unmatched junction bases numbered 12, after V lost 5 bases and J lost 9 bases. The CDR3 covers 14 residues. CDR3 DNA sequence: TGTGCCAGCAGCAAAGGGGGCCGGTTGAAGGCCCAGTACTTC. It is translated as CASSKGGRLKAQYF.

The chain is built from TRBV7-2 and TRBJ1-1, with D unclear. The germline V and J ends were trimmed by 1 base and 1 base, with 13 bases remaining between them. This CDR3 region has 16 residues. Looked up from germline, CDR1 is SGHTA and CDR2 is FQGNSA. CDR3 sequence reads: CASSLVFGVRNTEAFF. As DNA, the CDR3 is TGTGCCAGCAGCTTAGTTTTCGGGGTACGGAACACTGAAGCTTTCTTT.

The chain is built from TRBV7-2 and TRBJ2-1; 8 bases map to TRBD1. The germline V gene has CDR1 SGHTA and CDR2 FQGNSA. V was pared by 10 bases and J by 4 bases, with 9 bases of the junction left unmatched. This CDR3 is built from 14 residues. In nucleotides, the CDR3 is TGTGCCACTCCCCGGGACAGGAGTTACAATGAGCAGTTCTTC. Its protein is CATPRDRSYNEQFF.